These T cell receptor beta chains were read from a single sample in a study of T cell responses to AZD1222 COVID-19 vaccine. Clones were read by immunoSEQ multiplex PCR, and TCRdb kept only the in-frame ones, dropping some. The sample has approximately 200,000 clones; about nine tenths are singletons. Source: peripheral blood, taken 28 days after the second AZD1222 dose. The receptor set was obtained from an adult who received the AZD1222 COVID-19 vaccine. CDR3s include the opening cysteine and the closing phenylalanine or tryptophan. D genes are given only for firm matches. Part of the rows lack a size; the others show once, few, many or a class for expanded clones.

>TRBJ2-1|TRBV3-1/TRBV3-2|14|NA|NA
CASSQEGLYNEQFF
TGTGCCAGCAGCCAAGAAGGACTTTACAATGAGCAGTTCTTC
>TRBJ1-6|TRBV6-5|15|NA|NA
CASTFVGGINSPLHF
TGTGCCAGCACCTTCGTGGGTGGTATAAATTCACCCCTCCACTTT
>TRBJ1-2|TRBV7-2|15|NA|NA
CVSSLSGRWRAGYTF
TGTGTCAGCAGCTTATCGGGACGGTGGAGGGCCGGCTACACCTTC
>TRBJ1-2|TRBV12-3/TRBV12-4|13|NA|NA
CASSLARGNGYTF
TGTGCCAGCAGTTTAGCCAGGGGCAATGGCTACACCTTC
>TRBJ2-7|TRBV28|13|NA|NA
CASSVAGSYEQYF
TGTGCCAGCAGTGTCGCGGGCTCCTACGAGCAGTACTTC
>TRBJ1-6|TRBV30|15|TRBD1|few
CAWIAGGTDNSPLHF
TGTGCCTGGATTGCCGGAGGGACAGATAATTCACCCCTCCACTTT
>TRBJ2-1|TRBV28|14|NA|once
CASTSTGGYNEQFF
TGTGCCAGCACCTCGACAGGCGGTTACAATGAGCAGTTCTTC
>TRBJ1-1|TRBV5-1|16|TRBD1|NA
CASSRTTGGENTEAFF
TGCGCCAGCAGCCGAACGACAGGGGGAGAAAACACTGAAGCTTTCTTT
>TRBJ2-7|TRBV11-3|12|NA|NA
CASPHRCYEQYF
TGTGCCAGCCCCCACAGGTGCTACGAGCAGTACTTC
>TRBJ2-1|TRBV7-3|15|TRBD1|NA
CASSPLGTGINEQFF
TGTGCCAGCAGCCCCCTGGGGACAGGGATAAATGAGCAGTTCTTC
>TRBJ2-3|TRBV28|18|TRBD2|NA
CASSLQWASGPRTDTQYF
TGTGCCAGCAGCCTCCAGTGGGCTAGCGGGCCTCGCACAGATACGCAGTATTTT
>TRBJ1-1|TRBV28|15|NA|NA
CASSLSGTLNTEAFF
TGTGCCAGCAGTTTATCGGGCACCCTGAACACTGAAGCTTTCTTT
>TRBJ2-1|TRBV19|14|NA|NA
CARRLGSKNNEQFF
TGTGCCAGAAGACTAGGGAGCAAAAACAATGAGCAGTTCTTC
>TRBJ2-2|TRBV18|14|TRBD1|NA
CASSPRQGTGELFF
TGTGCCAGCTCACCAAGACAGGGGACCGGGGAGCTGTTTTTT
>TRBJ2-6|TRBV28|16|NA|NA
CASRDSHHSGANVLTF
TGTGCCAGCAGGGACTCCCACCACTCTGGGGCCAACGTCCTGACTTTC
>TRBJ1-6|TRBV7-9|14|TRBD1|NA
CASSPGTGLLPLHF
TGTGCCAGCAGCCCCGGGACAGGATTATTGCCCCTCCACTTT
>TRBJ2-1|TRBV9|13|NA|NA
CASSVISSNEQFF
TGTGCCAGCAGCGTGATTAGTAGCAATGAGCAGTTCTTC
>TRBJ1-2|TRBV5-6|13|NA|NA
CASSLLGNYGYTF
TGTGCCAGCAGCTTATTGGGGAACTATGGCTACACCTTC
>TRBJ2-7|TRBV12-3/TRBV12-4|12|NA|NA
CASRSLDYEQYF
TGTGCCAGCCGTTCCCTCGACTACGAGCAGTACTTC
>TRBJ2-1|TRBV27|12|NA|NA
CASRQGINEQFF
TGTGCCAGCAGGCAGGGCATCAATGAGCAGTTCTTC
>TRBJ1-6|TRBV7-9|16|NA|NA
CASSDHPGANNSPLHF
TGTGCCAGCAGCGATCATCCGGGGGCGAATAATTCACCCCTCCACTTT
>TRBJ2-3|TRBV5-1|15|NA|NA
CASSWYPGPTDTQYF
TGCGCCAGCAGCTGGTATCCGGGCCCGACAGATACGCAGTATTTT
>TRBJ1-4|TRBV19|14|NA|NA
CASSISTTNEKLFF
TGTGCCAGTAGTATCAGTACAACTAATGAAAAACTGTTTTTT
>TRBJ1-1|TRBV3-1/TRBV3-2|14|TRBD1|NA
CASSHLDRRTEAFF
TGTGCCAGCAGCCACCTGGACAGGAGGACTGAAGCTTTCTTT
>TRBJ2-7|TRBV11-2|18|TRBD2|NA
CASSLEGRLATTAYEQYF
TGTGCCAGCAGCTTAGAGGGGAGACTAGCGACGACGGCCTACGAGCAGTACTTC
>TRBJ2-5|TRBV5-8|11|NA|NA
CASRNQETQYF
TGTGCCAGCAGAAACCAAGAGACCCAGTACTTC
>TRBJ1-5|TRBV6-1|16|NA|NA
CASSEAGTPSNQPQHF
TGTGCCAGCAGTGAAGCAGGGACACCTAGCAATCAGCCCCAGCATTTT
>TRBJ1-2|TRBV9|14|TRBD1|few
CASSDFRDRDPYTF
TGTGCCAGCAGCGATTTTAGGGACAGGGACCCGTACACCTTC
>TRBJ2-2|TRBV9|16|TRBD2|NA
CASSVVAGGNTGELFF
TGTGCCAGCAGCGTAGTGGCGGGAGGCAACACCGGGGAGCTGTTTTTT
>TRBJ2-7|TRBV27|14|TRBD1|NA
CASSPGQDNYEQYF
TGTGCCAGCAGTCCCGGACAGGACAACTACGAGCAGTACTTC
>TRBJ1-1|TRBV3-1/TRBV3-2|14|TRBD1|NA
CASSFRDRGTEAFF
TGTGCCAGCAGCTTCCGGGACAGGGGCACTGAAGCTTTCTTT
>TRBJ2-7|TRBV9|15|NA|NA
CASSAARGPTPEQYF
TGTGCCAGCAGCGCGGCAAGAGGCCCGACTCCCGAGCAGTACTTC
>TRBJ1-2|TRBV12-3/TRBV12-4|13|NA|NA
CASSLLEGGTYTF
TGTGCCAGCAGTTTATTAGAGGGCGGAACCTACACCTTC
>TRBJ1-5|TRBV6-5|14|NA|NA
CASRTGHVRQPQHF
TGTGCCAGCAGGACCGGGCATGTTCGTCAGCCCCAGCATTTT
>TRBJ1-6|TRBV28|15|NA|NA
CASSILQGHNSPLHF
TGTGCCAGCAGTATTCTCCAGGGTCATAATTCACCCCTCCACTTT
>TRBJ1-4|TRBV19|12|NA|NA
CASSMRPEKLFF
TGTGCCAGTAGTATGAGGCCCGAAAAACTGTTTTTT
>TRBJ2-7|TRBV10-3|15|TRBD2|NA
CAISDQELAVYEQYF
TGTGCCATCAGTGACCAGGAACTAGCGGTCTACGAGCAGTACTTC
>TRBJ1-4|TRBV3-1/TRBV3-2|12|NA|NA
CASSHVREKLFF
TGTGCCAGCAGCCACGTCAGGGAAAAACTGTTTTTT
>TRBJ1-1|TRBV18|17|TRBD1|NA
CASSTPRGQGLFTEAFF
TGTGCCAGCTCAACTCCTCGTGGACAGGGGTTATTCACTGAAGCTTTCTTT
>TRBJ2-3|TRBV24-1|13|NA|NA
CATSVGSTDTQYF
TGTGCCACCAGTGTTGGAAGCACAGATACGCAGTATTTT
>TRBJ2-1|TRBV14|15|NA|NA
CASSPPSGLYNEQFF
TGTGCCAGCAGCCCGCCTTCGGGACTTTACAATGAGCAGTTCTTC
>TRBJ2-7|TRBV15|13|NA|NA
CATSRDAGAEQYF
TGTGCCACCAGCAGAGATGCCGGGGCCGAGCAGTACTTC
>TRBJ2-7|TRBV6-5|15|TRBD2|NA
CASRRNKRDFYEQYF
TGTGCCAGCAGACGGAACAAGCGGGACTTCTACGAGCAGTACTTC
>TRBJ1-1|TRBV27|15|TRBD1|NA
CASSFRDSLNTEAFF
TGTGCCAGCAGTTTTAGGGACAGCCTGAACACTGAAGCTTTCTTT
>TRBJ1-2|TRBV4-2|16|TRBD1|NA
CASSPQGNRGHYGYTF
TGTGCCAGCAGCCCCCAGGGGAACAGGGGGCACTATGGCTACACCTTC
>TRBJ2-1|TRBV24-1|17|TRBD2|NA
CATSDLTEAGGPYEQFF
TGTGCCACCAGTGATTTGACAGAAGCGGGAGGGCCATATGAGCAGTTCTTC
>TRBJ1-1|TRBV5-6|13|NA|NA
CASSISGNTEAFF
TGTGCCAGCAGTATCTCCGGGAACACTGAAGCTTTCTTT
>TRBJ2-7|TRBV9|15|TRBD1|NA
CAMLAPGQSAYEQYF
TGTGCCATGTTGGCGCCGGGACAGTCCGCCTACGAGCAGTACTTC
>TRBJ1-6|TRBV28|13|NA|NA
CASSLPRNSPLHF
TGTGCCAGCAGCCTCCCCAGGAATTCACCCCTCCACTTT
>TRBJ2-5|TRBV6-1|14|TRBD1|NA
CASSEGQGQETQYF
TGTGCCAGCAGTGAAGGACAGGGTCAAGAGACCCAGTACTTC
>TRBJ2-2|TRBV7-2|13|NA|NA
CASSADPTGELFF
TGTGCCAGCAGCGCGGACCCCACCGGGGAGCTGTTTTTT
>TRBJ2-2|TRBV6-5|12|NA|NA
CASSSTVGELFF
TGTGCCAGCAGTAGTACTGTGGGGGAGCTGTTTTTT
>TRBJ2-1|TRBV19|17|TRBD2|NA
CASSPGLAGGRYNEQFF
TGTGCCAGTAGTCCGGGACTAGCGGGAGGGCGTTACAATGAGCAGTTCTTC
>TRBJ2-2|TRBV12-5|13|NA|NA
CASGLGWAGELFF
TGTGCTAGTGGTTTGGGTTGGGCCGGGGAGCTGTTTTTT